This paragraph reports one TCR beta chain. No antigen is known for it. The data stem from a study of OX40 agonist ivuxolimab in advanced cancers. On the study more broadly: Of mixed ages from 23 to 79 and averaging about 56 years, the group was approximately 80% male.

From germline, CDR1 is SEHNR and CDR2 FQNEAQ (reference sequence). The V end lost 3 bases, the J end lost 0 bases, and 3 bases lay between the germline ends. This CDR3 comprises 13 residues. Points from the study as a whole: Averaged across samples, CD8+ T cells carried more expanded clones than CD4+ did.

A history of autoimmune disease or systemic immunosuppression excluded patients. Sequencing used immunoSEQ multiplex PCR; TCRdb keeps in-frame clones, though not all of them. The sample lists approximately 71,000 clones; around 83% were seen once. The chain couples TRBV7-9 to TRBJ1-3; D is unclear. Material: CD4+ or CD8+ T cells sorted from blood, obtained in a trial of the OX40 agonist ivuxolimab. This receptor was taken from an adult with an advanced solid tumor such as melanoma, head and neck, liver or kidney cancer. In nucleotides, the CDR3 is TGTGCCAGCAGCTTGATCTCTGGAAACACCATATATTTT. It translates to CASSLISGNTIYF. Full variable domain (rest looked up from reference TRBV7-9 and TRBJ1-3): DTGVSQNPRHKITKRGQNVTFRCDPISEHNRLYWYRQTLGQGPEFLTYFQNEAQLEKSRLLSDRFSAERPKGSFSTLEIQRTEQGDSAMYLCASSLISGNTIYFGEGSWLTVV.